This TCR beta chain came from a study of T cell responses to AZD1222 COVID-19 vaccine. For the study at large: Second-dose recipients at about 4 or about 12 weeks were treated as one pooled group. General observations from the study: Spike-specific TCR breadth and depth went up after people got two AZD1222 doses. Recipients of AZD1222 seropositive at baseline numbered only 5 or 6.

This CDR3 is 13 amino acids long. Between the trimmed V and J ends, which lost 6 bases and 3 bases, there was a span of 11 bases. The V gene's germline CDR1 is SGHTA and CDR2 FQGNSA. TCRdb's copy holds only in-frame clones and misses some; the assay was immunoSEQ multiplex PCR. This table holds some 110,000 clones, around 82% found once. Note on this clone: Its antigen is unidentified.

The sequencing here drew on peripheral blood, taken on day 0 of AZD1222 vaccination. This receptor was obtained from an adult in good health. V and J are TRBV7-2 and TRBJ1-1; D not certain. CDR3 sequence (DNA): TGTGCCAGCAGTAAAAGCATTGACACTGAAGCTTTCTTT. Protein product: CASSKSIDTEAFF.